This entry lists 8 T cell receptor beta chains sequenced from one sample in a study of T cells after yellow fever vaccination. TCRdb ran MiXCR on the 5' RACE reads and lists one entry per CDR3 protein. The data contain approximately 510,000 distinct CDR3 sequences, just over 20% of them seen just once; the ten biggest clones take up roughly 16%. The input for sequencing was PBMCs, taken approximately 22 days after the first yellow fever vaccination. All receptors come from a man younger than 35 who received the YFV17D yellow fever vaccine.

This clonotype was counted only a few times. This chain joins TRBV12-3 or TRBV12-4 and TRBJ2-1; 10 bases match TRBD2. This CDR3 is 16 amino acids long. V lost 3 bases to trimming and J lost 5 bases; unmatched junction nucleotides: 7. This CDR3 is CASSLRAGGPHNEQFF. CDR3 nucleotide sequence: TGTGCCAGCAGTTTGAGAGCGGGGGGGCCCCACAATGAGCAGTTCTTC.

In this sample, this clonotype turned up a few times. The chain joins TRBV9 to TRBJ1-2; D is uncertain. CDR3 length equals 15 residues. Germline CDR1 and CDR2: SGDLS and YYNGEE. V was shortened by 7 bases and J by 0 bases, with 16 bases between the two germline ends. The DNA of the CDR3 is TGTGCCAGCCAAGGGAGTCCGCCCGCTAACTATGGCTACACCTTC. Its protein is CASQGSPPANYGYTF.

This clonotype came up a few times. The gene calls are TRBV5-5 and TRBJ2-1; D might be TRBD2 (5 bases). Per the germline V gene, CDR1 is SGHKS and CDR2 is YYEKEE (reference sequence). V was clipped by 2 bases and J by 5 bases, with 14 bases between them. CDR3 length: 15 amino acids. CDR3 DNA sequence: TGTGCCAGCAGCTTTCGGGGATCTCCCGACAATGAGCAGTTCTTC. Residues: CASSFRGSPDNEQFF.

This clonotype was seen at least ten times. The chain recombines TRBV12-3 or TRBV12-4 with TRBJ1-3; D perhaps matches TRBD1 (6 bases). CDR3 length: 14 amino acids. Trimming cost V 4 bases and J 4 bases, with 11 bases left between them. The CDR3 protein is CASSWGALGNTIYF. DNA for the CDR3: TGTGCCAGCAGTTGGGGGGCCCTGGGAAACACCATATATTTT.

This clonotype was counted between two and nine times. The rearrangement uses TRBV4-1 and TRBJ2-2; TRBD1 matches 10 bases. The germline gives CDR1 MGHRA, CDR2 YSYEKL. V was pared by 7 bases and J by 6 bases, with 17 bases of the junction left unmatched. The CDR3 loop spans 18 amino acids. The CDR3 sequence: CASTRLLLGTGDSGELFF. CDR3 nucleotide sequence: TGCGCCAGCACCCGGTTACTTCTGGGGACAGGGGATTCCGGGGAGCTGTTTTTT.

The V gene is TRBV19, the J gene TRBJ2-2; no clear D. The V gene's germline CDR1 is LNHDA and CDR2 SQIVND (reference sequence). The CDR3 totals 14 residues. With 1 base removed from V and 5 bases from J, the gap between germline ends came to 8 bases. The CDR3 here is CASSIGLKTGELFF. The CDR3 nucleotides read TGTGCCAGTAGTATAGGATTGAAGACCGGGGAGCTGTTTTTT.

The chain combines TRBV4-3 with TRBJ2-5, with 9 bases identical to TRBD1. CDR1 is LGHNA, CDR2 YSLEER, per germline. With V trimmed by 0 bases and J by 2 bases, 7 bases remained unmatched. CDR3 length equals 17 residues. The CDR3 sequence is CASSQEGDREGQETQYF. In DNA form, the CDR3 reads TGCGCCAGCAGCCAAGAGGGGGACAGGGAGGGTCAAGAGACCCAGTACTTC.

The CDR3 here is CASATGSTDTQYF. DNA of the CDR3: TGTGCCAGCGCGACAGGGTCTACAGATACGCAGTATTTT. This rearrangement joins TRBV6-2 or TRBV6-3 to TRBJ2-3; 7 nucleotides match TRBD1. This CDR3 is built from 13 residues. V lost 8 bases to trimming and J lost 3 bases; unmatched junction nucleotides: 5. The V gene's germline CDR1 is MNHEY and CDR2 SVGEGT.